This TCR beta chain was documented in a study of T cell responses to AZD1222 COVID-19 vaccine. Study-wide points: White British ancestry dominated among donors, who included more females, and clonal diversity was possibly underestimated. The peak T cell response came first, and repertoires were sampled only after it. Nearly half of unique spike-specific TCRs reportedly avoided B.1.351 and B.1.1.7 mutated regions.

Libraries were prepared by immunoSEQ multiplex PCR; TCRdb keeps only in-frame clonotypes and omits some of them. Of about 140,000 clones listed, about 93% are singletons. Second doses were pooled across both intervals (about 4 or about 12 weeks). To note about this clone: The antigen is not known.

V was pared by 0 bases and J by 4 bases, with 16 bases between. CDR1 and CDR2 from the germline V gene are SEHNR and FQNEAQ (reference sequence). The CDR3 is 16 amino acids. The sequencing used peripheral blood, collected 28 days after the second AZD1222 dose. The receptor comes from an adult who received the AZD1222 COVID-19 vaccine. This sequence joins TRBV7-9 and TRBJ2-7; D perhaps matches TRBD1 (7 bases). As DNA, the CDR3 is TGTGCCAGCAGCTTAGCGCCTGGAGGGGGCACATACGAGCAGTACTTC. This codes for CASSLAPGGGTYEQYF. Variable domain in full (rest from reference TRBV7-9 and TRBJ2-7): DTGVSQNPRHKITKRGQNVTFRCDPISEHNRLYWYRQTLGQGPEFLTYFQNEAQLEKSRLLSDRFSAERPKGSFSTLEIQRTEQGDSAMYLCASSLAPGGGTYEQYFGPGTRLTVT.